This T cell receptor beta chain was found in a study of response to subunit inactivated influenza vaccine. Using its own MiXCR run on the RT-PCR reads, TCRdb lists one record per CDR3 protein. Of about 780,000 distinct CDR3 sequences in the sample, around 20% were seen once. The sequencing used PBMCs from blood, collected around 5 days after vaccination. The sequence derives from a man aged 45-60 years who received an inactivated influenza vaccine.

The CDR3 bases are TGTGCCAGCAGCTCAGGGGGGATCGCTCAGCCCCAGCATTTT. Translated: CASSSGGIAQPQHF. J is TRBJ1-5 and V is TRBV7-2; 7 nucleotides line up with TRBD1. The CDR3 covers 14 residues. Trimming at V came to 4 bases and at J to 6 bases, leaving 6 bases not matched to a gene. The germline CDR1 and CDR2 sequences are SGHTA and FQGNSA. Filled out from reference TRBV7-2 and TRBJ1-5, the complete variable domain reads GAGVSQSPSNKVTEKGKDVELRCDPISGHTALYWYRQSLGQGLEFLIYFQGNSAPDKSGLPSDRFSAERTGGSVSTLTIQRTQQEDSAVYLCASSSGGIAQPQHFGDGTRLSIL.